Following are 11 T cell receptor beta chains from one sample sequenced in a study of tumor-infiltrating lymphocytes in primary liver carcinoma. Scientists recovered RNA and DNA together from approximately 20-30 mg of unsorted bulk tissue. A primer matching the constant region was used to make TCR beta cDNA from about 500 ng of total RNA. Modified slightly, ARM-PCR produced TCR beta libraries over three nested multiplex PCR rounds. The first two PCR rounds used TRBV1-TRBV30 forward primers with a C-beta reverse primer, about 10 cycles each. TCRdb analysed the multiplex PCR reads with MiXCR anew, one entry per CDR3 protein. The data contain roughly 78,000 distinct CDR3 sequences, about two thirds of them singletons. The sequencing sample was made of liver tumor tissue from sampling region 4. As for subset: tumor region T4, right-lateral pole. Receptors originate from an older woman with primary liver carcinoma and hepatitis B virus infection.

The V and J genes are TRBV24-1 and TRBJ2-5, with TRBD1 matching over 8 bases. Germline loops: CDR1 KGHDR, CDR2 SFDVKD. The CDR3 is 12 residues long. The V gene end was trimmed by 0 bases and the J gene end by 12 bases; junction bases not matched to a gene: 2. CDR3 bases: TGTGCCACCAGTGATTTGTTGGGACAGGAGTACTTC. Translating gives CATSDLLGQEYF.

The table lists this clonotype with many counts. The V gene is TRBV30, the J gene TRBJ1-6; D unclear. This CDR3 contains 16 residues. Germline CDR1 is GTSNPN and CDR2 is SVGIG (reference sequence). V lost 4 bases to trimming and J lost 2 bases, with 15 bases between them. In DNA form, the CDR3 reads TGTGCCTGGACCCACTCGGGGATGACCTATAATTCACCCCTCCACTTT. Amino acid sequence: CAWTHSGMTYNSPLHF.

As for this clonotype: A clone one base away is much larger, so this may be a read error. The CDR3 sequence: CAWTVSYNEQFF. Here the CDR3 DNA reads TGTGCCTGGACTGTATCCTACAATGAGCAGTTCTTC. The chain employs TRBV30 and TRBJ2-1; D remains unclear. The CDR3 extends over 12 amino acids. Germline V gene lookup returns CDR1 GTSNPN and CDR2 SVGIG (reference sequence). V lost 4 bases to trimming and J lost 1 base, with 5 bases between them. Together with reference TRBV30 and TRBJ2-1, the CDR3 gives the full variable domain: SQTIHQWPATLVQPVGSPLSLECTVEGTSNPNLYWYRQAAGRGLQLLFYSVGIGQISSEVPQNLSASRPQDRQFILSSKKLLLSDSGFYLCAWTVSYNEQFFGPGTRLTVL.

In regard to this clonotype: The junction differs from germline at one of its ends, possibly a read error. This rearrangement joins TRBV11-2 to TRBJ2-3, with D possibly TRBD2 on 5 matching bases. The CDR3 covers 14 residues. Germline lookup yields CDR1 SGHAT and CDR2 FQNNGV. The CDR3 sequence is CASNLDGSIDTQYF. As DNA, the CDR3 is TGTGCCAGCAACTTAGATGGGAGCATAGATACGCAGTATTTT. The whole variable domain, filled in from reference TRBV11-2 and TRBJ2-3, reads EAGVAQSPRYKIIEKRQSVAFWCNPISGHATLYWYQQILGQGPKLLIQFQNNGVVDDSQLPKDRFSAERLKGVDSTLKIQPAKLEDSAVYLCASNLDGSIDTQYFGPGTRLTVL.

This clonotype came up many times. The chain combines TRBV10-3 with TRBJ2-7; 9 bases line up with TRBD2. The CDR3 length is 17 residues. Germline V gene data show CDR1 as ENHRY and CDR2 as SYGVKD. J was trimmed by 5 bases and V by 3 bases; bases with no gene match: 14. The CDR3 reads CAISDPGRAGGPNEQYF. CDR3 coding DNA: TGTGCCATCAGTGATCCTGGCCGGGCGGGAGGGCCCAACGAGCAGTACTTC.

This clonotype was observed a single time. One end of the junction does not line up with germline, which may come from a read error. The rearrangement uses TRBV4-1 and TRBJ1-2; possible D gene TRBD1, 5 bases. Germline V gives CDR1 MGHRA, CDR2 YSYEKL. This CDR3 spans 15 amino acids. This CDR3 is CASSQDIEWDYGYTF. CDR3 bases: TGCGCCAGCAGCCAAGATATTGAGTGGGACTATGGCTACACGTTC.

On this clonotype itself: A much larger clone is a single base away; this may be a read error. The V gene is TRBV28, the J gene TRBJ2-1, with D possibly being TRBD2 (6 bases). Per the germline V gene, CDR1 is MDHEN and CDR2 is SYDVKM. This CDR3 comprises 16 residues. The CDR3 sequence: CASYQAGRGSYKEQFF. CDR3 bases: TGTGCCAGTTATCAAGCGGGCCGAGGCTCCTACAAAGAGCAGTTCTTC.

Comment on this clonotype: The germline gene is not matched at one end of the junction; a read error may be the cause. The CDR3 bases are TGTGCCAGCGGGGGGACAGAGGGCAAGGACACTGAAGCTCTCTTT. It encodes CASGGTEGKDTEALF. This chain joins TRBV11-2 and TRBJ1-1, with 7 bases fitting TRBD1. This CDR3 has 15 amino acids. The V gene's germline CDR1 is SGHAT and CDR2 FQNNGV.

At least ten counts were recorded for this clonotype. The germline gene is not matched at one end of the junction; a read error may be the cause. V is TRBV28 and J is TRBJ2-1; no reliable D call. Germline CDR1 and CDR2: MDHEN and SYDVKM. The CDR3 totals 11 residues. CDR3 protein: CASSLVHERFF. CDR3 in DNA: TGTGCCAGCAGTTTGGTGCACGAGCGGTTCTTC.

The rearrangement joins TRBV11-3 to TRBJ2-1; unclear D gene. Between the trimmed V and J ends, which lost 5 bases and 16 bases, there was a span of 18 bases. The CDR3 contains 12 residues. Germline values: CDR1 SGHNT, CDR2 YENEEA. The CDR3 loop is CASSGTTFMQFF. CDR3 DNA: TGTGCCAGCAGCGGAACAACCTTTATGCAATTCTTC.

The table lists this clonotype with a count of one. The junction departs from the called germline gene at one end, perhaps through a read error. The CDR3 spells CANSKPGTGFSYEQYF. CDR3 nucleotide sequence: TGTGCCAACAGTAAACCCGGGACAGGGTTCTCCTACGAGCAGTACTTC. The chain carries TRBV12-3 or TRBV12-4 and TRBJ2-7, with TRBD1 identical over 9 bases. The CDR3 covers 16 residues.